This T cell receptor (beta chain) is drawn from a study of cytomegalovirus exposure and HLA in healthy donors. The length of the CDR3 is 13 residues. In germline, CDR1 is MGHRA, CDR2 YSYEKL. Germline trimming cut 3 bases from V and 4 bases from J; bases unmatched to any gene: 0. While the first cohort had around 700 subjects, the donors belonged to the separate validation cohort of over a hundred subjects. The data were produced by immunoSEQ multiplex PCR, yet TCRdb's version contains in-frame clones alone and is incomplete. The sample shows 90,000 to 150,000 clones, 85% to 90% of them seen only once.

The receptor comes from a woman in her twenties or thirties in good health and CMV-seronegative. The chain combines TRBV4-1 with TRBJ1-2; 9 positions match TRBD1. Sequencing was carried out using PBMCs. The CDR3 bases are TGCGCCAGCAGCCAGACAGGGGGCTATGGCTACACCTTC. Translated: CASSQTGGYGYTF.